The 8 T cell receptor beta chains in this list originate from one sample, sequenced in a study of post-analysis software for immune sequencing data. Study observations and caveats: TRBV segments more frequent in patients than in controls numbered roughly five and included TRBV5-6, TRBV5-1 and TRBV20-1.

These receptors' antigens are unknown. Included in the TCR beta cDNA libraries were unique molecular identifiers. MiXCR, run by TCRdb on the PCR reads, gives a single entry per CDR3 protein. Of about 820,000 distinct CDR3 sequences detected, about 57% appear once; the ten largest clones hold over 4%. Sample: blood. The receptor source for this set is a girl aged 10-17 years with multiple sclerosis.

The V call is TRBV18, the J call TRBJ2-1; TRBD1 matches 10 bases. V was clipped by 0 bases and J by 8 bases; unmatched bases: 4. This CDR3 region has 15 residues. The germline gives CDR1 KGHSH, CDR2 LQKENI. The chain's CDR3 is CASSPPGQGRDEQFF. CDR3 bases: TGTGCCAGCTCACCACCGGGACAGGGGCGCGATGAGCAGTTCTTC.

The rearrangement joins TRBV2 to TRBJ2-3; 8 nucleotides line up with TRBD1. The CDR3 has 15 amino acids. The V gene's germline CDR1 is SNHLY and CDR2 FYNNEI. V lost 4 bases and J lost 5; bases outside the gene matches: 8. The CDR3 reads CASSGGQGAGDTQYF. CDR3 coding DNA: TGTGCCAGCAGTGGTGGGCAGGGGGCAGGAGATACGCAGTATTTT.

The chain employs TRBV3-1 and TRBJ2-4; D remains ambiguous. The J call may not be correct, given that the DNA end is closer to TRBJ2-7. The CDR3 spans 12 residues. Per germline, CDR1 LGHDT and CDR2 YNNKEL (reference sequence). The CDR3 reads CASSQSMGEQYF. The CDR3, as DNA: TGTGCCAGCAGCCAAAGTATGGGCGAGCAGTACTTC.

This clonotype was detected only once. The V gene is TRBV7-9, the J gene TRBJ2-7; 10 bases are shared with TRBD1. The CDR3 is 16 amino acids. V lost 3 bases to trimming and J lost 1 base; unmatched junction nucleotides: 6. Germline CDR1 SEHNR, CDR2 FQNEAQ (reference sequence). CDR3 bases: TGTGCCAGCAGCTTGGGCGCGGGACAGGGGTCCTACGAGCAGTACTTC. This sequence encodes CASSLGAGQGSYEQYF.

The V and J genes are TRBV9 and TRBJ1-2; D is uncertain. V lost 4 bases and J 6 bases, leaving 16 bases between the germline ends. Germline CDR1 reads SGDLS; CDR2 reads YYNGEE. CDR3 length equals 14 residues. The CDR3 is CASSHRLHRNGYTF. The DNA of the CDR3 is TGTGCCAGCAGCCATCGACTCCATCGGAATGGCTACACCTTC. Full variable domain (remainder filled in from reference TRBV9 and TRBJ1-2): DSGVTQTPKHLITATGQRVTLRCSPRSGDLSVYWYQQSLDQGLQFLIQYYNGEERAKGNILERFSAQQFPDLHSELNLSSLELGDSALYFCASSHRLHRNGYTFGSGTRLTVV.

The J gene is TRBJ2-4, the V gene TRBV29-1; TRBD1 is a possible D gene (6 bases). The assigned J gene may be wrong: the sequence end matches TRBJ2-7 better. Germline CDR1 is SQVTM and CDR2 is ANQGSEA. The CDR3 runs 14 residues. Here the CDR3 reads CSVGPTGTIYEQYF. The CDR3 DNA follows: TGCAGCGTTGGTCCAACCGGGACAATCTACGAGCAGTACTTC.

The chain's CDR3 is CASSSGQRGYQPQHF. CDR3 sequence (DNA): TGTGCCAGCAGTTCCGGACAAAGAGGATATCAGCCCCAGCATTTT. This chain links TRBV12-3 or TRBV12-4 with TRBJ1-5; perhaps TRBD1 as D (5 bases). V lost 4 bases to trimming and J lost 5 bases, with 15 bases between them. The CDR3 is 15 residues long.

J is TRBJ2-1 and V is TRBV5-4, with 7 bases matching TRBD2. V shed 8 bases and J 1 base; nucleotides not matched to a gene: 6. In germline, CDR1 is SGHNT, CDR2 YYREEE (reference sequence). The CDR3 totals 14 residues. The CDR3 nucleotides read TGTGCCAGTCGAAGACTAGCATCCTACAATGAGCAGTTCTTC. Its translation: CASRRLASYNEQFF.